Below are 29 T cell receptor beta chains sequenced from a single sample in a study of CD8+CD57+ T cells in acquired aplastic anemia. Sequencing was done on patients that had shown CD8+CD57+ cell expansion by flow cytometry. The template used for profiling TCR beta VDJ and CDR3 was genomic DNA. TCRdb reanalysed the reads using MiXCR and keeps one entry per CDR3 protein. The table records fewer than 300,000 distinct CDR3 sequences, 82% of them present only once. The sample consisted of sorted CD4+, CD8+, or CD8+CD57+ T cells (not recorded which) from PBMCs. These receptors all come from a human donor with aplastic anemia.

Comments on this clonotype: The junction does not match germline at one end; this may be a read error. The chain joins TRBV3-1 to TRBJ1-2; perhaps TRBD1 as D (5 bases). The germline V gene has CDR1 LGHDT and CDR2 YNNKEL (reference sequence). CDR3 length: 13 residues. The CDR3 DNA reads as TGTGCCAGCAGCGGGGCTAGCGGGCCTGTCGCCGGCTTC. Amino acids: CASSGASGPVAGF.

As concerns this clonotype: The junction differs from germline at one of its ends, possibly a read error. The chain joins TRBV9 to TRBJ2-2, with D possibly matching TRBD2 (6 bases). CDR1 is SGDLS and CDR2 is YYNGEE in the germline V gene. The CDR3 totals 14 residues. The CDR3 is CASSGEDYPLVNIF. The DNA for the CDR3 is TGTGCCAGCAGCGGAGAGGACTATCCCCTGGTGAACATTTTT. The full variable domain, in which reference TRBV9 and TRBJ2-2 provide the parts outside the CDR3, is DSGVTQTPKHLITATGQRVTLRCSPRSGDLSVYWYQQSLDQGLQFLIQYYNGEERAKGNILERFSAQQFPDLHSELNLSSLELGDSALYFCASSGEDYPLVNIFGEGSRLTVL.

V gene TRBV25-1 combines with J gene TRBJ1-4, with TRBD1 identical over 9 bases. The length of the CDR3 is 15 residues. V shed 4 bases, J shed 10 bases, and the junction held 10 bases outside the gene matches. The germline CDR1 and CDR2 sequences are MGHDK and SYGVNS. CDR3 sequence: CASSVQGARVGKLFF. CDR3 nucleotides: TGTGCCAGCAGTGTACAGGGGGCGAGAGTCGGAAAACTGTTTTTT. The complete variable domain, with remaining parts taken from reference TRBV25-1 and TRBJ1-4, reads EADIYQTPRYLVIGTGKKITLECSQTMGHDKMYWYQQDPGMELHLIHYSYGVNSTEKGDLSSESTVSRIRTEHFPLTLESARPSHTSQYLCASSVQGARVGKLFFGSGTQLSVL.

The J gene is TRBJ2-7, the V gene TRBV7-2; D unclear. Germline V gene lookup returns CDR1 SGHTA and CDR2 FQGNSA. The CDR3 is made up of 18 amino acids. The ends were cut back, 2 bases at V and 1 base at J, with 21 bases in the middle. CDR3 in DNA: TGTGCCAGCAGCTTACATCCAGGTGCGACAACCCTTTCCTACGAGCAGTACGTC. Amino acids: CASSLHPGATTLSYEQYV.

On this clonotype itself: A read error may produce the germline difference seen at one junction end. The CDR3 sequence: CASGVGGKDPQYF. CDR3 sequence (DNA): TGTGCCAGCGGCGTCGGGGGCAAAGACCCGCAGTACTTT. The V and J genes are TRBV9 and TRBJ2-3; possibly TRBD1 or TRBD2 for D (6 bases each). The V gene's germline CDR1 is SGDLS and CDR2 YYNGEE. The CDR3 length is 13 residues.

This clonotype was seen a few times. V gene TRBV10-3 combines with J gene TRBJ2-6, with no clear D. Germline-derived CDR1 and CDR2 are ENHRY and SYGVKD. The CDR3 totals 12 residues. V was trimmed by 10 bases and J by 0 bases, leaving 4 bases between them. CDR3 loop: CATDSGANVLTF. The CDR3 DNA follows: TGTGCCACCGACTCTGGGGCCAACGTCCTGACTTTC.

In regard to this clonotype: An end of the junction differs from the germline gene, which may be a read error. The chain employs TRBV7-9 and TRBJ2-3; weak D call: TRBD2 (6 bases). The CDR3 covers 15 residues. Germline values: CDR1 SEHNR, CDR2 FQNEAQ (reference sequence). The CDR3 sequence: CASSLSGGGIDTEYF. The CDR3 DNA follows: TGTGCCAGCAGCTTAAGCGGAGGCGGGATAGATACGGAGTATTTT.

DNA for the CDR3: TGTGCCAGCGGGGACCCCTTAGCGGGGGGGTTAGAGACCCAGTACTTC. Encoded protein: CASGDPLAGGLETQYF. This sequence joins TRBV13 and TRBJ2-5, with 11 positions matching TRBD2. The CDR3 extends over 16 amino acids. V shed 8 bases, J shed 4 bases, and the junction held 12 bases outside the gene matches. The germline V gene encodes CDR1 PRHDT and CDR2 FYEKMQ (reference sequence).

The V and J genes are TRBV5-4 and TRBJ1-2; D unclear. The CDR3 is made up of 15 amino acids. With 2 bases removed from V and 0 bases from J, the gap between germline ends came to 11 bases. Per germline, CDR1 SGHNT and CDR2 YYREEE (reference sequence). Written as DNA, the CDR3 is TGTGCCAGCAGCTTTACTAGCGAGTCTAACTATGGCTACACCTTC. Encoded protein: CASSFTSESNYGYTF.

Comments on this clonotype: One end of the junction varies from germline; a read error may be responsible. The DNA of the CDR3 is TGTGCCAGTAGCGTAGGGGGTCGCGGAACAAATAAGCAGTTTTTT. Translated, it gives CASSVGGRGTNKQFF. The V gene is TRBV19, the J gene TRBJ2-3, with D perhaps matching TRBD1 (6 bases). The CDR3 is made up of 15 amino acids. Per the germline V gene, CDR1 is LNHDA and CDR2 is SQIVND (reference sequence).

The chain carries TRBV7-9 and TRBJ2-3; D possibly uses TRBD1 or TRBD2 (5 bases each). V lost 2 bases, J lost 14 bases, and 23 bases lay in between. Looked up from germline, CDR1 is SEHNR and CDR2 is FQNEAQ (reference sequence). The CDR3 is 15 amino acids. The CDR3 loop reads CASSLLPWDPFSGYF. CDR3 nucleotide sequence: TGTGCCAGCAGCTTATTACCGTGGGACCCGTTTTCTGGGTATTTT.

For this clonotype: The CDR3 does not end in the conserved phenylalanine or tryptophan, so this is likely a read error. Because the CDR3's place on the DNA is in doubt, the DNA is left out and the CDR3 is given as listed by TCRdb. J is TRBJ2-3 and V is TRBV7-9; the D segment call TRBD1 is taken from the table without a DNA check. Germline V CDR1 and CDR2: SEHNR, FQNEAQ (reference sequence). The CDR3 comprises 13 residues, both ends counted. The CDR3 here is CASGYERTGGHDL.

As to this clonotype: The CDR3 does not close with the conserved phenylalanine or tryptophan, likely indicating a read error. Because the CDR3's place on the DNA is in doubt, the DNA is left out and the CDR3 is given as listed by TCRdb. The chain has TRBV27 and TRBJ2-7; TRBD1, the table's D call, lacks a check against the DNA. The germline CDR1 and CDR2 sequences are MNHEY and SMNVEV (reference sequence). The CDR3 is made up of 14 amino acids, end residues included. CDR3 amino acids: CASVPVGGALLGYT.

The CDR3 reads CASSLQSSYEQYF. The CDR3, as DNA: TGTGCCAGCAGCCTACAGTCTTCCTACGAGCAGTACTTC. V is TRBV5-8 and J is TRBJ2-7; D gene ambiguous. This CDR3 spans 13 amino acids. V shed 4 bases and J shed 1 base, with 9 bases lying between them. CDR1 is SGHTS, CDR2 YDEGEE, per germline.

As concerns this clonotype: The CDR3 ends on some other residue instead of the conserved phenylalanine or tryptophan, so this is likely a read error. The DNA is left out, because the CDR3 cannot be placed on it with certainty; the CDR3 is given as TCRdb lists it. The chain has TRBV7-9 and TRBJ2-3. The length of the CDR3 is 13 amino acids, counting both ends. CDR1 and CDR2 (germline): SEHNR, FQNEAQ (reference sequence). CDR3 region: CASGFERTDANDE.

The chain carries TRBV7-9 and TRBJ2-5, with 7 bases lining up with TRBD2. Germline assignment: CDR1 SEHNR and CDR2 FQNEAQ (reference sequence). The CDR3 is 15 amino acids. The J segment lost 5 bases and the V segment lost 3 bases, leaving 9 bases of the junction unmatched. CDR3 region: CASSFQRRAGETQYF. The CDR3 DNA reads TGTGCCAGCAGCTTTCAAAGAAGAGCGGGGGAGACCCAGTACTTC.

The V call is TRBV7-6, the J call TRBJ2-1; either TRBD1 or TRBD2 may fit D (5 bases each). The length of the CDR3 is 16 residues. Between the trimmed V and J ends, which lost 7 bases and 13 bases, there was a span of 29 bases. Germline CDR1 is SGHVS and CDR2 is FNYEAQ. CDR3 in DNA: TGTGCCAGCACCCTACAGAGGGGCCCCGCTGGGGCCAACCAGTTCTTC. Its protein is CASTLQRGPAGANQFF.

The chain has TRBV6-2 or TRBV6-3 and TRBJ2-1; a possible D gene is TRBD2 (6 bases). Trimming shortened V by 10 bases and J by 8 bases, and 18 bases separated the two germline ends. From germline, CDR1 is MNHEY and CDR2 SVGEGT. CDR3 length: 13 amino acids. The CDR3 region is CAITDGGIHEQFF. The CDR3 DNA sequence: TGTGCCATCACCGATGGGGGGATCCATGAGCAGTTCTTC.

This clonotype was detected only once. The chain employs TRBV12-3 or TRBV12-4 and TRBJ2-5; tentative D call: TRBD2 (6 bases). V lost 4 bases and J lost 4, with 10 bases in between. This CDR3 contains 13 residues. CDR3 residues: CASSSLGGETQYF. CDR3 nucleotides: TGTGCCAGCAGTTCCCTCGGGGGAGAGACCCAGTACTTC.

With respect to this clonotype: The junction differs from germline at one of its ends, possibly a read error. The chain couples TRBV19 to TRBJ2-1; 7 bases fit TRBD2. Germline V CDR1 and CDR2: LNHDA, SQIVND (reference sequence). CDR3 length: 15 amino acids. In DNA form, the CDR3 reads TGTGCCAGTAGTATCACTAGCGCGATTACTAAGCAGCAGTTCTGG. This gives the protein CASSITSAITKQQFW.

Remarks on this clonotype: The DNA is omitted, as the CDR3 cannot be located on it reliably, and the CDR3 follows TCRdb's listing. The chain has TRBV7-3 and TRBJ2-3; the table's D call, TRBD2, has no DNA check behind it. Looked up from germline, CDR1 is SGHTA and CDR2 is FQGTGA. The CDR3 sequence runs 14 residues, both termini included. CDR3 residues: CASSLGRATSSTSF.

A remark on this clonotype: The CDR3 ends on some other residue instead of the conserved phenylalanine or tryptophan, so this is likely a read error. It is unclear where the CDR3 begins or ends on the DNA, so no DNA is shown, and the CDR3 is as TCRdb lists it. The rearrangement joins TRBV9 to TRBJ2-3; the table's D call TRBD1 went unverified against the DNA. The germline V gene has CDR1 SGDLS and CDR2 YYNGEE. Counting both end residues, the CDR3 totals 13 amino acids. This CDR3 reads CAAHSGGTESYGL.

With regard to this clonotype: One end of the junction does not line up with germline, which may come from a read error. CDR3 nucleotides: TGTGCCAGCAGCTTGCAGCCAGACGGGACAACCCAGTCCTTC. It specifies CASSLQPDGTTQSF. The J gene is TRBJ2-5, the V gene TRBV7-8; maybe TRBD1 (6 bases). Germline V gene data show CDR1 as SGHVS and CDR2 as FQNEAQ. The CDR3 sequence is 14 residues long.

CDR3: CSATGLAGVQTQYF. The CDR3 region has the DNA TGCAGTGCCACGGGACTAGCGGGGGTCCAGACCCAGTACTTC. The chain has TRBV20-1 and TRBJ2-5; the match to TRBD2 covers 14 bases. Germline trimming cut 6 bases from V and 6 bases from J; bases unmatched to any gene: 6. The length of the CDR3 is 14 residues. CDR1 DFQATT and CDR2 SNEGSKA come from the germline V gene (reference sequence).

Turning to this clonotype: It is likely a read error, because the conserved phenylalanine at the end of the CDR3 is missing. The chain has TRBV7-8 and TRBJ2-3, with TRBD1 matching over 7 bases. Judging by the DNA end, TRBJ1-5 fits better; the J call may be wrong. The CDR3 runs 13 residues. Germline values: CDR1 SGHVS, CDR2 FQNEAQ. The DNA for the CDR3 is TGTGCCAGCAGGGTAGGGGGCAGAGACACGCAGCATTAT. Translation gives CASRVGGRDTQHY.

This clonotype was picked up many times. Just one base apart from a much larger clone, this may be a read error. The chain's CDR3 is CASSLEMAGNTEAFF. For the CDR3, the DNA is TGTGCCAGCAGCTTGGAGATGGCAGGGAACACTGAAGCTTTCTTT. The chain combines TRBV5-6 with TRBJ1-1; D not certain. The CDR3 spans 15 residues. From germline, CDR1 is SGHDT and CDR2 YYEEEE. Trimming took 0 bases from V and 1 from J, leaving 10 bases between them.

About this clonotype itself: A read error may be the cause here, since a much bigger clone is one base away. This chain uses TRBV5-4 with TRBJ2-3; 7 positions match TRBD2. The length of the CDR3 is 13 residues. Per the germline V gene, CDR1 is SGHNT and CDR2 is YYREEE (reference sequence). CDR3 nucleotides: TGTGCCAGCGGCTTTACTAGCGCAGATAGGCAGTATTTT. This gives the protein CASGFTSADRQYF.

The chain combines TRBV11-3 with TRBJ2-2; D is perhaps TRBD1 (5 bases). CDR1 is SGHNT and CDR2 is YENEEA in the germline V gene. This CDR3 contains 16 residues. V dropped 0 bases and J dropped 6 bases, with 14 bases sitting between them. The CDR3 sequence is CASSLDLTDGAGELFF. The CDR3 nucleotides are TGTGCCAGCAGCTTAGATCTGACAGATGGGGCCGGGGAGCTGTTTTTT. The full variable domain, its missing parts supplied by reference TRBV11-3 and TRBJ2-2, is EAGVVQSPRYKIIEKKQPVAFWCNPISGHNTLYWYLQNLGQGPELLIRYENEEAVDDSQLPKDRFSAERLKGVDSTLKIQPAELGDSAVYLCASSLDLTDGAGELFFGEGSRLTVL.

J is TRBJ1-2 and V is TRBV5-1; tentative D call: TRBD1 (5 bases). The CDR3 runs to 16 residues. V was shortened by 4 bases and J by 5 bases, with 21 bases between the two germline ends. Per the germline V gene, CDR1 is SGHRS and CDR2 is YFSETQ. CDR3 DNA sequence: TGCGCCAGCAGCCCCCGCAGGGACGGGCTCGTATATGGCTACACCTTC. This codes for CASSPRRDGLVYGYTF.